Below are 27 T cell receptor beta chains sequenced from a single sample in a study of post-analysis software for immune sequencing data. Study results and caveats: About five TRBV segments, including TRBV5-6, TRBV5-1 and TRBV20-1, were more frequent in patients than controls.

Antigens for these TCRs are unknown. Incorporated into the TCR beta cDNA libraries were unique molecular identifiers, which served to reduce PCR and sequencing biases. TCRdb re-analysed the PCR reads in MiXCR, keeping a single row per CDR3 protein. The sample records about half a million distinct CDR3 sequences, around 31% being singletons. The sample consisted of blood. The origin of the receptors is a girl aged 2-17 years with multiple sclerosis.

The chain uses TRBV5-1 and TRBJ2-1, with TRBD2 identical over 7 bases. Trimming cost V 0 bases and J 3 bases; bases outside gene matches: 3. Germline lookup yields CDR1 SGHRS and CDR2 YFSETQ. This CDR3 has 15 amino acids. The CDR3 DNA follows: TGCGCCAGCAGCTTGGCGGCTAGCGGCTACAATGAGCAGTTCTTC. Protein product: CASSLAASGYNEQFF.

The chain carries TRBV12-3 or TRBV12-4 and TRBJ1-6; D is unresolved. V shed 7 bases and J shed 7 bases, with 17 bases lying between them. The CDR3 totals 15 residues. CDR3 DNA: TGTGCCAGCAACTACGCCGGGCAGGCCAATTCACCCCTCCACTTT. This codes for CASNYAGQANSPLHF.

This clonotype was counted a few times. The chain combines TRBV5-1 with TRBJ2-3; D may be TRBD2 (5 bases). Germline assignment: CDR1 SGHRS and CDR2 YFSETQ. Deletions cut 3 bases from V and 2 bases from J, with 19 bases between. This CDR3 is 17 amino acids long. The CDR3 protein is CASSSGSGLVNTDTQYF. The DNA for the CDR3 is TGCGCCAGCAGCTCGGGGTCCGGGTTAGTTAACACAGATACGCAGTATTTT.

This clonotype was picked up a small number of times. The chain couples TRBV20-1 to TRBJ2-7; the match to TRBD1 covers 7 bases. CDR1 is DFQATT, CDR2 SNEGSKA, per germline (reference sequence). This CDR3 contains 17 residues. The V segment lost 1 base and the J segment 4 bases; nucleotides outside the gene matches: 16. The CDR3 nucleotides read TGCAGTGCTAGAGGGGCCAACAGGGGAAGATCGTGGTACGAGCAGTACTTC. Translating it yields CSARGANRGRSWYEQYF.

This clonotype appeared a few times. J is TRBJ2-7 and V is TRBV5-6, with 10 positions matching TRBD2. This CDR3 comprises 16 residues. Germline V gene sequence: CDR1 SGHDT, CDR2 YYEEEE. V dropped 0 bases and J dropped 2; count of bases not matched to a gene: 5. CDR3 in DNA: TGTGCCAGCAGCTTGGGGATAGCGGGGGGCCCCTACGAGCAGTACTTC. Its protein is CASSLGIAGGPYEQYF. Drawing the rest from reference TRBV5-6 and TRBJ2-7, the complete variable domain is DAGVTQSPTHLIKTRGQQVTLRCSPKSGHDTVSWYQQALGQGPQFIFQYYEEEERQRGNFPDRFSGHQFPNYSSELNVNALLLGDSALYLCASSLGIAGGPYEQYFGPGTRLTVT.

This clonotype came up a few times. This sequence joins TRBV5-6 and TRBJ2-1; TRBD1 agrees at 8 bases. Germline CDR1 reads SGHDT; CDR2 reads YYEEEE. V lost 4 bases, J lost 4 bases, and 4 bases stayed unmatched. CDR3 size: 14 residues. CDR3 DNA sequence: TGTGCCAGCAGCGGGGACAGGTCATACAATGAGCAGTTCTTC. Its protein product is CASSGDRSYNEQFF.

This clonotype showed up just a few times. This rearrangement joins TRBV7-9 to TRBJ2-1; the match to TRBD2 covers 13 bases. The trim removed 4 bases at V and 7 bases at J, leaving 4 bases unmatched. Germline lookup yields CDR1 SEHNR and CDR2 FQNEAQ (reference sequence). This CDR3 contains 15 residues. The CDR3 protein is CASSYTSGGANEQFF. The CDR3 DNA follows: TGTGCCAGCAGCTATACTAGCGGGGGGGCAAATGAGCAGTTCTTC.

V and J are TRBV6-6 and TRBJ1-5; TRBD1 might be the D (6 bases). Germline V gene lookup returns CDR1 MNHNY and CDR2 SVGAGI (reference sequence). The CDR3 totals 16 residues. Trimming shortened V by 4 bases and J by 0 bases, and 13 bases separated the two germline ends. In DNA form, the CDR3 reads TGTGCCAGCAGTTCCCGACAGGCGGCTAGCAATCAGCCCCAGCATTTT. This sequence encodes CASSSRQAASNQPQHF.

The rearrangement links TRBV12-5 to TRBJ1-2, with D possibly matching TRBD1 (5 bases). Germline V gene sequence: CDR1 LGHNT, CDR2 FRNRAP. Trimming removed 7 bases at V and 4 bases at J, with 13 bases between. CDR3 length: 13 residues. For the CDR3, the DNA is TGTGCTAGTGCCGACGGGGCACTCTATGGCTACACCTTC. Its translation: CASADGALYGYTF.

The chain combines TRBV10-3 with TRBJ2-5; 15 bases align to TRBD2. The trim removed 4 bases at V and 0 bases at J, leaving 6 bases unmatched. Per the germline V gene, CDR1 is ENHRY and CDR2 is SYGVKD. CDR3 length: 18 residues. CDR3 nucleotides: TGTGCCATCAGTGGGGGACTAGCGGGGGGCTGGTACCAAGAGACCCAGTACTTC. The encoded protein is CAISGGLAGGWYQETQYF.

This clonotype has ten or more counts. This rearrangement joins TRBV3-1 to TRBJ1-2; 8 nucleotides match TRBD1. The CDR3 consists of 13 residues. V lost 4 bases and J lost 8; bases outside the gene matches: 6. From germline, CDR1 is LGHDT and CDR2 YNNKEL (reference sequence). In nucleotides, the CDR3 is TGTGCCAGCAGCCCCGGACAGGGAAGGGGCTACACCTTC. It codes for CASSPGQGRGYTF.

The chain recombines TRBV11-2 with TRBJ2-3; tentatively, D is TRBD1 or TRBD2 (6 bases each). The V end was cut by 0 bases, the J end by 5 bases, with 18 bases between. The CDR3 is 17 residues long. CDR1 SGHAT and CDR2 FQNNGV come from the germline V gene. CDR3 amino acids: CASSLDEVWGAQDTQYF. CDR3 DNA: TGTGCCAGCAGCTTAGATGAGGTATGGGGGGCCCAAGATACGCAGTATTTT.

At least ten counts were recorded for this clonotype. The CDR3 region has the DNA TGTGCCATCAGTGAGCCGAGAGGGAAAGAGACCCAGTACTTC. Encoded protein: CAISEPRGKETQYF. J is TRBJ2-5 and V is TRBV10-3; D may be TRBD2 (5 bases). There are 14 residues in the CDR3. Trimming removed 2 bases at V and 3 bases at J, with 10 bases between. CDR1 and CDR2 (germline): ENHRY, SYGVKD.

V and J are TRBV7-9 and TRBJ2-5, with TRBD2 as a possible D gene (5 bases). The germline V and J ends were trimmed by 7 bases and 11 bases, with 35 bases remaining between them. From germline, CDR1 is SEHNR and CDR2 FQNEAQ (reference sequence). The CDR3 extends over 18 amino acids. CDR3 bases: TGTGCCAGCACCCTTGGGAGATTTAGCGCTAGCTCCTACAATGAGCAGTACTTC. It encodes CASTLGRFSASSYNEQYF.

The V gene is TRBV12-3 or TRBV12-4, the J gene TRBJ1-2, with D maybe TRBD1 (5 bases). The CDR3 sequence is 13 residues long. The V gene lost 4 bases and the J gene lost 4 bases, with 10 bases spanning the gap. CDR3 in amino acids: CASSSTESYGYTF. The CDR3 DNA sequence: TGTGCCAGCAGTTCGACAGAGAGCTATGGCTACACCTTC.

In its sample, this clonotype was seen once. With a much larger clone just one base away, this may be a read error. The chain employs TRBV7-2 and TRBJ2-7; 11 bases map to TRBD2. The J call may be wrong; the DNA end is better matched by TRBJ2-5. The CDR3 contains 15 residues. CDR1 and CDR2 from the germline V gene are SGHTA and FQGNSA. The CDR3 region has the DNA TGTGCCAGCGGCGAACTAGCGGGGGTAGGGGAGACCCAGTACTTC. As protein: CASGELAGVGETQYF.

As concerns this clonotype: The junction does not match germline at one end; this may be a read error. Here the CDR3 reads CASSLAVPGATEACF. In DNA form, the CDR3 reads TGTGCCAGCAGCTTGGCCGTCCCAGGGGCCACTGAAGCTTGCTTT. The V gene is TRBV7-9, the J gene TRBJ1-1, with a weak D call TRBD1 (6 bases). This CDR3 is built from 15 residues. The germline gives CDR1 SEHNR, CDR2 FQNEAQ (reference sequence).

This clonotype turned up a few times. This chain connects TRBV20-1 to TRBJ2-3, with D perhaps matching TRBD2 (7 bases). This CDR3 comprises 15 residues. Trimming stripped 7 bases from V and 2 bases from J, with 19 bases between. In germline, CDR1 is DFQATT, CDR2 SNEGSKA (reference sequence). Written as DNA, the CDR3 is TGCAGTGGGGGGGCGCCGGGAGGATACACAGATACGCAGTATTTT. Encoded protein: CSGGAPGGYTDTQYF.

V usage is TRBV27 and J usage is TRBJ2-5; 7 nucleotides line up with TRBD1. The germline CDR1 and CDR2 sequences are MNHEY and SMNVEV (reference sequence). CDR3 length equals 13 residues. V gave up 6 bases and J gave up 5 bases; unmatched junction bases: 6. CDR3 loop: CASRKGARETQYF. The CDR3 bases are TGTGCCAGCAGGAAGGGGGCCCGGGAGACCCAGTACTTC.

This clonotype was detected many times. This chain uses TRBV10-3 with TRBJ2-1, with D tentatively TRBD1 (5 bases). This CDR3 comprises 14 residues. Trimming left V 10 bases short and J 3 bases short, with 16 bases between. Germline V gene sequence: CDR1 ENHRY, CDR2 SYGVKD. Here the CDR3 reads CATTFGQGYNEQFF. CDR3 DNA: TGTGCCACAACATTTGGGCAGGGCTACAATGAGCAGTTCTTC.

The genes are TRBV5-1 and TRBJ2-7; tentative D call: TRBD2 (6 bases). The CDR3 is 14 amino acids. Per germline, CDR1 SGHRS and CDR2 YFSETQ. Between the trimmed V and J ends, which lost 4 bases and 5 bases, there was a span of 16 bases. The CDR3 loop reads CASSVTGSWDEQYF. Here the CDR3 DNA reads TGCGCCAGCAGCGTGACCGGGAGCTGGGACGAGCAGTACTTC.

Only a few counts were recorded for this clonotype. The chain recombines TRBV12-3 or TRBV12-4 with TRBJ2-5; weak D call: TRBD2 (5 bases). V was trimmed by 10 bases and J by 4 bases, leaving 13 bases between them. The CDR3 runs 12 residues. The DNA for the CDR3 is TGTGCCACCGGGTCGGCGGGAGAGACCCAGTACTTC. It codes for CATGSAGETQYF.

In its sample, this clonotype was seen a few times. The chain has TRBV14 and TRBJ2-1; D gene ambiguous. The V gene lost 3 bases and the J gene lost 7 bases, with 7 bases spanning the gap. Germline V CDR1 and CDR2: SGHDN, FVKESK. CDR3 length: 12 amino acids. Here the CDR3 DNA reads TGTGCCAGCAGCCACCTCGTAAATGAGCAGTTCTTC. It codes for CASSHLVNEQFF.

The V and J genes are TRBV20-1 and TRBJ1-2, with TRBD1 as a possible D gene (6 bases). V lost 0 bases to trimming and J lost 1 base, with 9 bases between them. This CDR3 spans 14 amino acids. CDR1 is DFQATT, CDR2 SNEGSKA, per germline (reference sequence). The CDR3 here is CSARDRRGNYGYTF. In DNA, the CDR3 is TGCAGTGCTAGAGACCGCAGGGGTAACTATGGCTACACCTTC.

The chain has TRBV5-1 and TRBJ2-7, with 9 bases matching TRBD1. The germline CDR1 and CDR2 sequences are SGHRS and YFSETQ. This CDR3 has 14 residues. V shed 7 bases and J 5 bases; nucleotides not matched to a gene: 10. The CDR3 nucleotides read TGCGCCAGCGGCGGGACAGGGCCCCTGGACGAGCAGTACTTC. This sequence encodes CASGGTGPLDEQYF.

The chain combines TRBV7-9 with TRBJ1-5; a weak D match, TRBD1 (6 bases). V was cut by 5 bases and J by 5 bases, with 16 bases left in between. The length of the CDR3 is 15 residues. CDR1 SEHNR and CDR2 FQNEAQ come from the germline V gene (reference sequence). CDR3 sequence reads: CASSLGTKRDQPQHF. CDR3 bases: TGTGCCAGCAGCCTCGGGACAAAAAGGGATCAGCCCCAGCATTTT.

The gene calls are TRBV6-5 and TRBJ1-1, with 7 bases matching TRBD1. The CDR3 runs to 14 residues. V was pared by 5 bases and J by 4 bases, with 7 bases of the junction left unmatched. CDR1 and CDR2 from the germline V gene are MNHEY and SVGAGI. The CDR3 nucleotides are TGTGCCAGCAGTGCGACAGGGTGGCGCACTGAAGCTTTCTTT. Translated, it gives CASSATGWRTEAFF.